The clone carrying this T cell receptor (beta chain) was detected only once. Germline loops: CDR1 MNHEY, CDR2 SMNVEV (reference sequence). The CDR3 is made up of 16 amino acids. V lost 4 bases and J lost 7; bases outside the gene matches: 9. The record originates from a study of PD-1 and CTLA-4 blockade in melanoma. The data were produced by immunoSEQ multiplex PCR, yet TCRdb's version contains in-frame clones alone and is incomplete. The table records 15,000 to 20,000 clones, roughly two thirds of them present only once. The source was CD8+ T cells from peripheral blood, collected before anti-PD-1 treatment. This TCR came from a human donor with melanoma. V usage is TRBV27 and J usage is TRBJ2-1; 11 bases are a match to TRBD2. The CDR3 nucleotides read TGTGCCAGCAGTTCCTCTATAGCGGGAGGGAGGAATGAGCAGTTCTTC. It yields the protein CASSSSIAGGRNEQFF.